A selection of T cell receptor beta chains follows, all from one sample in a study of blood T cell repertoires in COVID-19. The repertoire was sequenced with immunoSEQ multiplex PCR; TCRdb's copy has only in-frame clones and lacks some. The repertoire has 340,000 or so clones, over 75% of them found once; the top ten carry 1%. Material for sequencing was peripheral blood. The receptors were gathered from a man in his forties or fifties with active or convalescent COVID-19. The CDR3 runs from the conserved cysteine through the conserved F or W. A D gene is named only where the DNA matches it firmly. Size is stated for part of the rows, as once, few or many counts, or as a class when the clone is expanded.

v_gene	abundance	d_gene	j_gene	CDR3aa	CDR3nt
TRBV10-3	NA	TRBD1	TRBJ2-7	CAISRDRNEQYF	TGTGCCATCAGCCGGGACAGGAACGAGCAGTACTTC
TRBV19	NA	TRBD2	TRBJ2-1	CASSRLAYSYNEQFF	TGTGCCAGTAGTAGACTAGCGTACTCCTACAATGAGCAGTTCTTC
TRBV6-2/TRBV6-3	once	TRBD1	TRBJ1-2	CASSYTLGTVDYGYTF	TGTGCCAGCAGTTACACCTTAGGGACAGTAGACTATGGCTACACCTTC
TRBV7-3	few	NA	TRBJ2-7	CASSLGREHDEQYF	TGTGCCAGCAGCTTGGGCAGGGAACACGACGAGCAGTACTTC
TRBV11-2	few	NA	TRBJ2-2	CASSSDWLTGELFF	TGTGCCAGCAGCTCGGACTGGCTCACCGGGGAGCTGTTTTTT
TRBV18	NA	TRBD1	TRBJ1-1	CASSPGTGSPTEAFF	TGTGCCAGCTCACCTGGGACAGGGTCCCCAACTGAAGCTTTCTTT
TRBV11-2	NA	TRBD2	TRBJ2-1	CASSSWTSGRRNEQFF	TGTGCCAGCAGCTCCTGGACTAGCGGGAGGCGCAATGAGCAGTTCTTC
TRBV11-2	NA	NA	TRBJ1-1	CATTVGGPAFF	TGTGCCACCACCGTGGGGGGGCCAGCTTTCTTT
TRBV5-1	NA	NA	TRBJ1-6	CASSHGGGPGSNSPLHF	TGCGCCAGCAGCCATGGTGGGGGCCCGGGGTCTAACTCACCCCTCCACTTT
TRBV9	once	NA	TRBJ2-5	CASSVAELEETQYF	TGTGCCAGCAGCGTAGCCGAATTAGAAGAGACCCAGTACTTC
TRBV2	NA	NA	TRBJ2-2	CASSGMRTGELFF	TGTGCCAGCAGTGGTATGAGAACCGGGGAGCTGTTTTTT
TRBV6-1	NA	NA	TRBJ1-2	CASSEATGRTVYGYTF	TGTGCCAGCAGTGAAGCAACCGGAAGGACAGTCTATGGCTACACCTTC
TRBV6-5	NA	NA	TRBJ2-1	CASRKGGGSGNEQFF	TGTGCCAGCAGGAAGGGGGGGGGATCGGGCAATGAGCAGTTCTTC
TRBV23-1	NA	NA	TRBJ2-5	CASSQSGGETQYF	TGCGCCAGCAGTCAATCAGGGGGAGAGACCCAGTACTTC
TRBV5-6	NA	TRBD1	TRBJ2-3	CASSLTGAADTQYF	TGTGCCAGCAGTCTAACAGGGGCAGCAGATACGCAGTATTTT
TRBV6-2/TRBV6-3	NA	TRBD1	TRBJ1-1	CASSRDRGSWNTEAFF	TGTGCCAGCAGCCGGGACAGGGGTTCTTGGAACACTGAAGCTTTCTTT
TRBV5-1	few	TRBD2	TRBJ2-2	CASSYPFGTSGNTGELFF	TGCGCCAGCAGCTACCCATTCGGGACTAGCGGGAACACCGGGGAGCTGTTTTTT
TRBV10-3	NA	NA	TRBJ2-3	CAIGSSRGDTQYF	TGTGCCATTGGGTCTTCTCGGGGAGATACGCAGTATTTT
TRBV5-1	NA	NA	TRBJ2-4	CASSLDQGRGGQYF	TGCGCCAGCAGCTTGGACCAGGGCCGAGGGGGTCAGTACTTC
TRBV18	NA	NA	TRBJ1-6	CASSQGSPSDNSPLHF	TGTGCCAGCTCACAGGGGTCCCCAAGTGATAATTCACCCCTCCACTTT
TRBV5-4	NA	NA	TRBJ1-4	CASSLRTGNNEKLFF	TGTGCCAGCAGCTTAAGAACAGGAAATAATGAAAAACTGTTTTTT
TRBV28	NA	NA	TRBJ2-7	CASSQVQGAYEQYF	TGTGCCAGCAGTCAGGTGCAGGGTGCCTACGAGCAGTACTTC
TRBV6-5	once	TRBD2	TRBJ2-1	CASTGGNEQFF	TGTGCCAGCACGGGGGGGAATGAGCAGTTCTTC
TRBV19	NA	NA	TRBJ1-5	CASSIEAHYSNQPQHF	TGTGCCAGTAGTATAGAGGCTCACTATAGCAATCAGCCCCAGCATTTT
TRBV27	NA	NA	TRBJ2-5	CASSPGQGETQYF	TGTGCCAGCAGTCCGGGACAAGGGGAGACCCAGTACTTC
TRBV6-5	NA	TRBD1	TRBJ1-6	CASSYSTGGRSPLHF	TGTGCCAGCAGTTACTCGACAGGGGGCCGATCACCCCTCCACTTT
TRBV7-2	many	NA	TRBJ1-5	CASSPRTGSNQPQHF	TGTGCCAGCAGCCCCCGCACAGGGAGCAATCAGCCCCAGCATTTT
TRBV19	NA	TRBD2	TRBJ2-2	CASTQGLAGPNTGELFF	TGTGCCAGTACCCAAGGACTAGCGGGACCGAACACCGGGGAGCTGTTTTTT
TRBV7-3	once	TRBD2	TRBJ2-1	CASSLSGTSGGKQFF	TGTGCCAGCAGCTTAAGCGGGACTAGCGGGGGAAAGCAGTTCTTC
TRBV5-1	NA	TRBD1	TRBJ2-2	CASSSGQQVTGELFF	TGCGCCAGCAGCTCGGGACAGCAAGTGACCGGGGAGCTGTTTTTT
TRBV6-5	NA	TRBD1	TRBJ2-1	CASSRQGKSNEQFF	TGTGCCAGCAGCCGACAGGGGAAGTCAAATGAGCAGTTCTTC
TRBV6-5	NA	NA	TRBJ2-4	CASNPRGRSKNIQYF	TGTGCCAGCAACCCCCGGGGTCGGTCCAAAAACATTCAGTACTTC
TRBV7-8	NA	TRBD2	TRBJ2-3	CASSLRLAGAPFTDTQYF	TGTGCCAGCAGCTTAAGACTAGCGGGAGCCCCCTTCACAGATACGCAGTATTTT
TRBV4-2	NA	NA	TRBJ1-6	CASSQDHIPGRYVSNSPLHF	TGTGCCAGCAGCCAAGATCATATCCCAGGCAGGTACGTCTCTAATTCACCCCTCCACTTT
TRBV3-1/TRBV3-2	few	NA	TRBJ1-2	CASSQDWQSGYGYTF	TGTGCCAGCAGCCAAGATTGGCAGTCTGGCTATGGCTACACCTTC
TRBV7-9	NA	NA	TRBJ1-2	CASSPRDRYGYTF	TGTGCCAGCAGCCCCCGTGACAGATATGGCTACACCTTC
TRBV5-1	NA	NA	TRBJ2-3	CASSLGWTSTDTQYF	TGCGCCAGCAGCTTGGGCTGGACTAGCACAGATACGCAGTATTTT
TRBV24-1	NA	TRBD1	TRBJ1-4	CATTTDRGAANEKLFF	TGTGCCACCACCACTGACAGGGGGGCGGCTAATGAAAAACTGTTTTTT